This T cell receptor beta chain was sequenced in a study of chemoradiotherapy in HPV16-positive cancers. Study observations and caveats: The functional HPV-specific definition rests on just a couple of HPV16-positive patients.

The CDR3 length is 13 residues. Germline assignment: CDR1 SGHTA and CDR2 FQGNSA. V gave up 5 bases and J gave up 8 bases, with 12 bases separating them. Points on this clone: Its antigen remains unknown.

Generated by immunoSEQ multiplex PCR, the TCRdb table keeps only in-frame clones and is missing some. The data show 10,000 to 15,000 clones, 60% to 80% seen once. Sampling was conducted from a patient who underwent chemoradiotherapy. This sequence joins TRBV7-2 and TRBJ1-4; D unresolved. The TCR sequence derives from a human donor with HPV-associated anogenital cancer. CDR3 residues: CASSPYMTEKLFF. The CDR3 coding sequence is TGTGCCAGCAGCCCTTACATGACCGAAAAACTGTTTTTT.